The clone carrying this TCR beta chain was seen once. Its antigen is still unknown. These data belong to a study of T cell responses to AZD1222 COVID-19 vaccine. Study-level results: The sample set comprised mostly white British donors with more females, and clonal diversity was possibly underestimated.

Assay: immunoSEQ multiplex PCR; the TCRdb copy retains only in-frame clones and omits some. The sample contains 95,000 to 100,000 clones, roughly 86% of which appear only once. Trimming removed 3 bases from V and 0 bases from J, with 9 bases in between. CDR1 is LNHDA and CDR2 is SQIVND in the germline V gene (reference sequence). The CDR3 has 14 amino acids. Material: peripheral blood, obtained 28 days after the second AZD1222 dose. This clonotype was sampled from an adult who received the AZD1222 COVID-19 vaccine. The chain is built from TRBV19 and TRBJ2-7, with D possibly TRBD1 on 5 matching bases. The CDR3 region is CASSIRVSSYEQYF. Here the CDR3 DNA reads TGTGCCAGTAGTATCAGGGTCAGCTCCTACGAGCAGTACTTC.